This T cell receptor beta chain derives from a study of cytomegalovirus exposure and HLA in healthy donors. This clone was counted only a few times. Vbeta (60) and Jbeta (13) primers were used in the PCR. TCRdb keeps only in-frame clones here, not all; method: immunoSEQ multiplex PCR. The sample contains 98,000 or so clones, roughly three quarters of which appear only once. The V gene's germline CDR1 is LNHDA and CDR2 SQIVND (reference sequence). This CDR3 contains 15 residues. The V end lost 4 bases, the J end lost 2 bases, and 14 bases lay between the germline ends. The sample consisted of PBMCs. This TCR was sampled from a man aged 35 to 55 in good health and CMV-seronegative. This chain links TRBV19 with TRBJ1-2; D is uncertain. The CDR3 reads CASSTAVHTNYGYTF. In DNA form, the CDR3 reads TGTGCCAGTAGTACGGCGGTTCACACGAACTATGGCTACACCTTC.